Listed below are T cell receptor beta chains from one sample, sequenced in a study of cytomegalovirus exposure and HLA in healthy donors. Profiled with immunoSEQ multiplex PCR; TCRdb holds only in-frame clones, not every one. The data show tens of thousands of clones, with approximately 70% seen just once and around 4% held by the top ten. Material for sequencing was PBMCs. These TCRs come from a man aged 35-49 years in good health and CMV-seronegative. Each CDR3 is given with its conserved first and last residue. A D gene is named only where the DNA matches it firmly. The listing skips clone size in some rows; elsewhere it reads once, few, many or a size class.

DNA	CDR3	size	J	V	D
TGTGCCTGGAGCCATGACAGGGAGGTCCCCTATGGCTACACCTTC	CAWSHDREVPYGYTF	few	TRBJ1-2	TRBV30	TRBD1
TGTGCCAGCAGGGCCCGGGGGGGGAATTCACCCCTCCACTTT	CASRARGGNSPLHF	NA	TRBJ1-6	TRBV25-1	NA
TGTGCCAGCAGCTTAGCGACGGCTGGGGCCTTTTTC	CASSLATAGAFF	NA	TRBJ1-2	TRBV7-2	NA
TGTGCCAGCAGGTTTAGAGCGGGACAGGGAAATTCACCCCTCCACTTT	CASRFRAGQGNSPLHF	NA	TRBJ1-6	TRBV2	TRBD1
TGTGCCAGCATCCGCGGGACAGGGAGAAATGAGCAGTTCTTC	CASIRGTGRNEQFF	NA	TRBJ2-1	TRBV2	TRBD1
TGTGCCAGCAGCTTAAATACGGCAGATACGCAGTATTTT	CASSLNTADTQYF	few	TRBJ2-3	TRBV7-8	NA
TGTGCCAGCAGCTTTCCGACAGGGGGGACTGAAGCTTTCTTT	CASSFPTGGTEAFF	NA	TRBJ1-1	TRBV7-2	TRBD1
TGTGCCAGCAGCTTCGGACAGTGGACTGAAGCTTTCTTT	CASSFGQWTEAFF	few	TRBJ1-1	TRBV7-2	NA
TGCGCCAGCAGCCAAGTCACAGGGCGTAGCAATCAGCCCCAGCATTTT	CASSQVTGRSNQPQHF	NA	TRBJ1-5	TRBV4-1	NA
TGTGCCAGCTCACCAAGGGTGGAGGGAGGCACTGAAGCTTTCTTT	CASSPRVEGGTEAFF	NA	TRBJ1-1	TRBV18	NA
TGCGCCAGCAGCTTGGCCGGAACAGCCAACACTGAAGCTTTCTTT	CASSLAGTANTEAFF	few	TRBJ1-1	TRBV5-1	NA
TGCGCCAGCAGCTTGGGATTGAGAGAGCAGTACTTC	CASSLGLREQYF	NA	TRBJ2-7	TRBV5-1	NA
TGCAGTGCCCAAGACTATTACGAGCAGTACTTC	CSAQDYYEQYF	NA	TRBJ2-7	TRBV20-1	NA
TGTGCCTGGAGTATGGGAGGGTACAATGAGCAGTTCTTC	CAWSMGGYNEQFF	NA	TRBJ2-1	TRBV30	TRBD2